This T cell receptor beta chain was sequenced for a study of blood T cells in healthy people across ages. Overall study findings and caveats: One million T cells yielded diversity estimates that were considered underestimates.

Primed by a sample-barcoded 5' primer and a J-beta primer mix, a second PCR proceeded for about 6 to 11 cycles. Each CDR3 protein is one row after TCRdb ran MiXCR on the 5' RACE reads. The sample holds roughly 410,000 distinct CDR3 sequences, roughly half seen once. To note about this clonotype: The antigen is unknown.

Germline CDR1 SGHTA, CDR2 FQGNSA. After removal of 3 bases from V and 4 bases from J, the junction contained 7 bases not matched to a gene. This CDR3 comprises 16 residues. Specimen: blood. The receptor's source is a man aged 55 to 70 in good health. The gene calls are TRBV7-2 and TRBJ2-3, with 10 bases that match TRBD2. In nucleotides, the CDR3 is TGTGCCAGCAGCTTTATAGGACTAGCGGAGGCAGATACGCAGTATTTT. Protein sequence: CASSFIGLAEADTQYF.